This is a list of T cell receptor beta chains from one sample in a study of T cells after somatic rescue of genetic block. Assay used: immunoSEQ multiplex PCR; TCRdb lists only in-frame clones, some missing. This sample yields about 67,000 clones, of which around 90% are seen a single time; around 2.8% belongs to the top ten. Input material: peripheral blood mononuclear cells (PBMCs). The receptors shown here come from a man aged 40-49 years. Each CDR3 is given with its conserved first and last residue. Fields, in order: V gene, D gene, clone size, J gene, CDR3 DNA, CDR3 protein. A D gene is named only where the DNA matches it firmly. The size of a clone is reported for some rows only, either as once, few or many, or as a class for expanded clones.

TRBV19	-	-	TRBJ1-5	TGTGCCAGTAGTATCGGGGGAAATCAGCCCCAGCATTTT	CASSIGGNQPQHF
TRBV6-4	-	-	TRBJ2-1	TGTGCCAGCAGGACCCCCCTTAGCGGATCCTACAATGAGCAGTTCTTC	CASRTPLSGSYNEQFF
TRBV11-2	-	-	TRBJ1-1	TGTGCCAGCAGCCCGGAGAGGTGGGGAACGAACACTGAAGCTTTCTTT	CASSPERWGTNTEAFF
TRBV6-5	-	-	TRBJ2-7	TGTGCCAGCAGGCAATACCAAACCTACGAGCAGTACTTC	CASRQYQTYEQYF
TRBV6-5	-	-	TRBJ1-1	TGTGCCAGCAGTTACGGGCAGGGGACCACTGAAGCTTTCTTT	CASSYGQGTTEAFF
TRBV4-3	-	-	TRBJ2-3	TGCGCCAGCAGCCAAGTTTGGTATTTGGGAACCACAGATACGCAGTATTTT	CASSQVWYLGTTDTQYF
TRBV5-1	-	-	TRBJ1-2	TGCGCCAGCAGCTTGGGGGGTTCTGGCTACACCTTC	CASSLGGSGYTF
TRBV6-4	TRBD2	-	TRBJ2-3	TGTGCCAGCAGTCCCGGGGGGTCTAGCACAGATACGCAGTATTTT	CASSPGGSSTDTQYF
TRBV11-2	-	-	TRBJ2-1	TGTGCCAGCAGGGTCTTCGGGGGGCGCCACAATGAGCAGTTCTTC	CASRVFGGRHNEQFF
TRBV16	TRBD1	once	TRBJ2-1	TGTGCCAGCAGCCGGGACAGGGGACGGATATGGTTCTTC	CASSRDRGRIWFF
TRBV19	-	-	TRBJ2-7	TGTGCCAGTAGTCGGGGGTTTGCGAGCTCCTACGAGCAGTACTTC	CASSRGFASSYEQYF
TRBV27	-	-	TRBJ2-2	TGTGCCAGCAGTTTATGGGGTACAGGGAGCGGGGAGCTGTTTTTT	CASSLWGTGSGELFF
TRBV9	TRBD2	-	TRBJ2-3	TGTGCCAGCAGCGTAAACCTAGCGGGAGGCACAGATACGCAGTATTTT	CASSVNLAGGTDTQYF
TRBV4-3	-	-	TRBJ2-7	TGCGCCAGCAGCCAGCAAGCCGGGATTTTATACGAGCAGTACTTC	CASSQQAGILYEQYF
TRBV7-6	TRBD2	-	TRBJ2-1	TGTGCCAGCAGCTTCGAGCGGGAGGGCTACAATGAGCAGTTCTTC	CASSFEREGYNEQFF
TRBV6-5	-	-	TRBJ2-7	TGTGCCAGCAGTTACAGCGGATCCTACGAGCAGTACTTC	CASSYSGSYEQYF
TRBV5-4	-	-	TRBJ2-5	TGTGCCAGCAGCCCTGAGGGGGGGAGGGAAGAGACCCAGTACTTC	CASSPEGGREETQYF
TRBV27	TRBD1	once	TRBJ2-5	TGTGCCAGCAGGACCACAGGGGGAGGACTACAAGAGACCCAGTACTTC	CASRTTGGGLQETQYF
TRBV6-5	-	-	TRBJ1-1	TGTGCCAGCAGTCGGTCGGCAGGGAACACTGAAGCTTTCTTT	CASSRSAGNTEAFF
TRBV14	-	-	TRBJ2-2	TGTGCCAGCAGCCAAGACAGGGGTCCGAACACCGGGGAGCTGTTTTTT	CASSQDRGPNTGELFF
TRBV6-5	TRBD1	-	TRBJ1-2	TGTGCCAGCAGCCTGACAGGGGGCGTCTACTATGGCTACACCTTC	CASSLTGGVYYGYTF
TRBV7-8	-	-	TRBJ2-1	TGTGCCAGCAGCCCCGGAGAGGGCTCCTACAATGAGCAGTTCTTC	CASSPGEGSYNEQFF
TRBV4-1	-	-	TRBJ2-1	TGCGCCAGCAGCCAAGTTCCGGGAGTCATGAATGAGCAGTTCTTC	CASSQVPGVMNEQFF
TRBV9	-	-	TRBJ2-4	TGTGCCAGCAGCGTAGGGGGGAAAAACATTCAGTACTTC	CASSVGGKNIQYF
TRBV11-2	TRBD2	-	TRBJ2-7	TGTGCCAGCAGCCCTGGGGCGGGGGGTTCCTACGAGCAGTACTTC	CASSPGAGGSYEQYF
TRBV7-9	-	-	TRBJ1-5	TGTGCCAGCAGCTTAGGGGGGGCCCATCAGCCCCAGCATTTT	CASSLGGAHQPQHF
TRBV18	TRBD2	-	TRBJ2-4	TGTGCCAGCTCACCCGGCAGTAGCGGGAGGGTAGCCAAAAACATTCAGTACTTC	CASSPGSSGRVAKNIQYF
TRBV4-3	TRBD1	-	TRBJ2-7	TGCGCCAGCAGCCAAGCACTTTCCGGGACAGGGTTTCACGAGCAGTACTTC	CASSQALSGTGFHEQYF
TRBV7-6	TRBD2	few	TRBJ2-3	TGTGCCAGCAGCCCCCTTGCGGGGGGGACCAGCACAGATACGCAGTATTTT	CASSPLAGGTSTDTQYF
TRBV5-1	TRBD1	-	TRBJ2-3	TGCGCCAGCAGCTCCCGGACAGGGGGCACAGATACGCAGTATTTT	CASSSRTGGTDTQYF
TRBV7-2	-	-	TRBJ2-1	TGTGCCAGCAGCTTCGGGGGGCCCTCTAGGAATGAGCAGTTCTTC	CASSFGGPSRNEQFF
TRBV6-1	-	-	TRBJ1-1	TGTGCCAGCAGCGAAGGGTCGGTAGTATTGAACACTGAAGCTTTCTTT	CASSEGSVVLNTEAFF
TRBV4-1	TRBD1	-	TRBJ2-2	TGCGCCAGCAGCCTCGGACAGGGGAACACCGGGGAGCTGTTTTTT	CASSLGQGNTGELFF
TRBV29-1	TRBD2	-	TRBJ2-3	TGCAGCGCATCGGGGACCGCGGGGGCAGATACGCAGTATTTT	CSASGTAGADTQYF
TRBV7-8	-	-	TRBJ2-3	TGTGCCAGCAGCTTACATGGGACAAGCACAGATACGCAGTATTTT	CASSLHGTSTDTQYF
TRBV6-4	TRBD2	-	TRBJ2-7	TGTGCCAGCAGTGCCCGGCTAGCGGGGGCCGTACGGGAGCAGTACTTC	CASSARLAGAVREQYF
TRBV28	TRBD1	-	TRBJ2-5	TGTGCCAGCAGTTCCGGCGGACAGGGGCTGAGGGAGACCCAGTACTTC	CASSSGGQGLRETQYF
TRBV6-5	TRBD1	-	TRBJ1-1	TGTGCCAGCAGACCAGGGGGCGGAGGCACTGAAGCTTTCTTT	CASRPGGGGTEAFF
TRBV2	TRBD2	-	TRBJ2-2	TGTGCCAGCAGTGAACCGGGACTAGCGGGAGGGAACACCGGGGAGCTGTTTTTT	CASSEPGLAGGNTGELFF
TRBV4-3	-	-	TRBJ2-1	TGCGCCAGCAGCCAAAACAGGGAGGTGAGGTACAATGAGCAGTTCTTC	CASSQNREVRYNEQFF
TRBV5-5	-	-	TRBJ1-4	TGTGCCAGCAGGGCTGGCAGGGGTGACGAAAAACTGTTTTTT	CASRAGRGDEKLFF
TRBV5-4	TRBD2	-	TRBJ2-3	TGTGCCAGCAGCCCTGGGACTAGCGGGAGGTTGGATACGCAGTATTTT	CASSPGTSGRLDTQYF
TRBV30	-	-	TRBJ2-2	TGTGCCTGGAGTCGTAGCGGTGGCGGGGAGCTGTTTTTT	CAWSRSGGGELFF
TRBV9	-	-	TRBJ1-4	TGTGCCAGCAGCCCCCAGGGTGATAATGAAAAACTGTTTTTT	CASSPQGDNEKLFF
TRBV7-2	TRBD1	-	TRBJ1-1	TGTGCCAGCAGCGCCGGGGGACAGGGCTATACTGAAGCTTTCTTT	CASSAGGQGYTEAFF
TRBV5-6	-	-	TRBJ1-6	TGTGCCAGCAGCCCCCGAGGCGGTGGTCGGATAAATTCTGGCCTCCACTTT	CASSPRGGGRINSGLHF
TRBV4-2	-	-	TRBJ2-6	TGTGCCAGCAGTGACCTCTCTGGGGCCAACGTCCTGACTTTC	CASSDLSGANVLTF
TRBV25-1	-	once	TRBJ1-2	TGTGCCAGCAGGGGGACCGGGACGGATTTTAACTATGGCTACACCTTC	CASRGTGTDFNYGYTF
TRBV10-3	TRBD1	-	TRBJ2-7	TGTGCCATCAGTGGCGGACAGGGGACATACGAGCAGTACTTC	CAISGGQGTYEQYF